This entry lists 29 T cell receptor beta chains sequenced from one sample in a study of shared clonotypes between healthy human individuals. Only in-frame clones appear in the TCRdb table, and some are missing; sequencing was by immunoSEQ multiplex PCR. Of some 1,100,000 clones in the sample, around three quarters were seen once. Specimen: memory CD4+ T cells from PBMCs. Regarding subset: CD45RA-negative fraction. The source of these receptors is a man aged 18 to 30 in good health. Some clones in this sample may be carry-over from other donors' samples.

This rearrangement joins TRBV4-1 to TRBJ2-7; maybe TRBD2 (5 bases). Germline V gene lookup returns CDR1 MGHRA and CDR2 YSYEKL. This CDR3 comprises 15 residues. Trimming took 4 bases from V and 3 from J, leaving 16 bases between them. CDR3 in DNA: TGCGCCAGCAGCCGCCTTGGGCTAGCTAGCTACGAGCAGTACTTC. Protein: CASSRLGLASYEQYF.

This CDR3 is CASSLSRGGSYNEQFF. CDR3 nucleotides: TGCGCCAGCAGCTTGTCTCGTGGCGGCTCCTACAATGAGCAGTTCTTC. This rearrangement joins TRBV5-1 to TRBJ2-1, with D unclear. Trimming pared 1 base from V and 0 bases from J, leaving 11 bases between. Germline lookup yields CDR1 SGHRS and CDR2 YFSETQ. The CDR3 is made up of 16 amino acids.

The chain recombines TRBV28 with TRBJ2-7, with D hard to call. Looked up from germline, CDR1 is MDHEN and CDR2 is SYDVKM. V was shortened by 7 bases and J by 0 bases, with 7 bases between the two germline ends. The CDR3 contains 12 residues. DNA of the CDR3: TGTGCCAGCATTAGCACCTCCTACGAGCAGTACTTC. It yields the protein CASISTSYEQYF. The full variable domain, in which reference TRBV28 and TRBJ2-7 provide the parts outside the CDR3, is DVKVTQSSRYLVKRTGEKVFLECVQDMDHENMFWYRQDPGLGLRLIYFSYDVKMKEKGDIPEGYSVSREKKERFSLILESASTNQTSMYLCASISTSYEQYFGPGTRLTVT.

This chain connects TRBV14 to TRBJ1-1; D not certain. The germline gives CDR1 SGHDN, CDR2 FVKESK. The CDR3 has 14 amino acids. V lost 4 bases and J 8 bases, leaving 17 bases between the germline ends. The CDR3 loop reads CASSPRDLTHEAFF. The CDR3 DNA reads TGTGCCAGCAGCCCACGGGATTTGACCCACGAAGCTTTCTTT.

This clone was picked up one time. J is TRBJ2-7 and V is TRBV2, with TRBD1 matching over 9 bases. V lost 8 bases to trimming and J lost 5 bases; unmatched junction nucleotides: 10. The CDR3 totals 14 residues. Germline-derived CDR1 and CDR2 are SNHLY and FYNNEI. The CDR3 sequence: CASGMDWTGDEQYF. CDR3 nucleotide sequence: TGTGCCAGCGGGATGGACTGGACAGGGGACGAGCAGTACTTC.

The rearrangement uses TRBV5-4 and TRBJ1-2, with D tentatively TRBD1 (6 bases). The germline CDR1 and CDR2 sequences are SGHNT and YYREEE (reference sequence). The CDR3 loop spans 14 amino acids. Trimming took off 5 bases at V and 4 bases at J, with 15 bases between the two ends. The CDR3 loop reads CASRDGQTSYGYTF. CDR3 coding DNA: TGTGCCAGCAGGGATGGACAGACCTCCTATGGCTACACCTTC.

The chain links TRBV10-3 to TRBJ2-6; D is possibly TRBD1 (6 bases). Germline-derived CDR1 and CDR2 are ENHRY and SYGVKD. V shed 9 bases and J shed 1 base, with 19 bases lying between them. This CDR3 has 17 residues. As DNA, the CDR3 is TGTGCCATTAGCAGGGGAATTAGTGGGTCTGGGGCCAACGTCCTGACTTTC. Translation gives CAISRGISGSGANVLTF.

The V and J genes are TRBV5-4 and TRBJ2-1, with a possible D match to TRBD2 (5 bases). CDR1 and CDR2 (germline): SGHNT, YYREEE (reference sequence). The length of the CDR3 is 12 residues. V lost 5 bases and J lost 8, with 11 bases in between. The CDR3 DNA follows: TGTGCCAGCAGTCGTACTAGGCATGAGCAGTTCTTC. This encodes CASSRTRHEQFF.

The chain carries TRBV7-2 and TRBJ2-3; D not certain. The length of the CDR3 is 15 residues. The V end lost 3 bases, the J end lost 0 bases, and 10 bases lay between the germline ends. Germline V gene sequence: CDR1 SGHTA, CDR2 FQGNSA. As DNA, the CDR3 is TGTGCCAGCAGCTTTGGCTTTCAAAGCACAGATACGCAGTATTTT. The encoded protein is CASSFGFQSTDTQYF.

This clone was picked up a small number of times. The CDR3 here is CASSGTAGYNEQFF. Written as DNA, the CDR3 is TGTGCCAGCAGCGGGACAGCGGGTTACAATGAGCAGTTCTTC. The chain carries TRBV6-1 and TRBJ2-1, with D perhaps TRBD1 (7 bases). In germline, CDR1 is MNHNS, CDR2 SASEGT. Trimming pared 6 bases from V and 4 bases from J, leaving 13 bases between. There are 14 residues in the CDR3.

This clone came up once. This specimen includes other DNA sequences encoding the same CDR3. This sequence joins TRBV7-2 and TRBJ2-3, with 8 bases lining up with TRBD2. This CDR3 comprises 14 residues. V lost 0 bases and J lost 6; bases outside the gene matches: 2. Germline assignment: CDR1 SGHTA and CDR2 FQGNSA. CDR3 coding DNA: TGTGCCAGCAGCTTAGCGCGCGGGAGGGATACGCAGTATTTT. Encoded protein: CASSLARGRDTQYF.

The V gene is TRBV7-2, the J gene TRBJ2-7; 8 positions agree with TRBD1. The CDR3 runs to 14 residues. CDR1 SGHTA and CDR2 FQGNSA come from the germline V gene. The trim removed 6 bases at V and 1 base at J, leaving 5 bases unmatched. The chain's CDR3 is CASRRTGRSYEQYF. The CDR3 nucleotides are TGTGCCAGCAGAAGGACAGGGCGATCCTACGAGCAGTACTTC.

The chain couples TRBV6-1 to TRBJ2-7, with 7 bases identical to TRBD1. The ends lost 7 bases at V and 4 bases at J; junction bases unmatched: 7. Germline CDR1 is MNHNS and CDR2 is SASEGT. This CDR3 contains 13 residues. As DNA, the CDR3 is TGTGCCAGCACATCGGCCAGGGGGTACGAGCAGTACTTC. Its translation is CASTSARGYEQYF.

The chain employs TRBV5-6 and TRBJ1-5, with D unresolved. V shed 0 bases and J shed 2 bases, with 9 bases lying between them. The CDR3 loop spans 15 amino acids. Germline V gives CDR1 SGHDT, CDR2 YYEEEE. In DNA form, the CDR3 reads TGTGCCAGCAGCTTGGGCCCTCAGGGCAATCAGCCCCAGCATTTT. Protein sequence: CASSLGPQGNQPQHF.

CDR3 amino acids: CASSPGMRRVSYEQYF. The CDR3 DNA follows: TGTGCCAGCAGCCCAGGAATGAGACGGGTCTCCTACGAGCAGTACTTC. V gene TRBV14 combines with J gene TRBJ2-7; D is unclear. V lost 4 bases and J lost 0, with 16 bases in between. In germline, CDR1 is SGHDN, CDR2 FVKESK. The CDR3 totals 16 residues.

In this sample, this clone turned up once. This chain uses TRBV28 with TRBJ1-4; D remains unclear. V lost 5 bases and J 3 bases, leaving 13 bases between the germline ends. Germline loops: CDR1 MDHEN, CDR2 SYDVKM. There are 15 residues in the CDR3. In DNA form, the CDR3 reads TGTGCCAGCAGTACAACATCCGGGGCTAATGAAAAACTGTTTTTT. Translation: CASSTTSGANEKLFF.

The chain links TRBV18 to TRBJ2-1; D is uncertain. The V gene's germline CDR1 is KGHSH and CDR2 LQKENI. There are 13 residues in the CDR3. Between the trimmed V and J ends, which lost 1 base and 8 bases, there was a span of 9 bases. CDR3 in amino acids: CASSPQVSHEQFF. CDR3 DNA: TGTGCCAGCTCACCACAGGTTTCCCATGAGCAGTTCTTC.

The chain has TRBV18 and TRBJ2-3; D gene unclear. CDR3 length: 14 amino acids. Germline CDR1 reads KGHSH; CDR2 reads LQKENI. Between the trimmed V and J ends, which lost 0 bases and 9 bases, there was a span of 13 bases. CDR3 in DNA: TGTGCCAGCTCACCACCTAATGGGGATTCGACGCAGTATTTT. Amino acid sequence: CASSPPNGDSTQYF.

For this clone: The same CDR3 also results from other DNA sequences found in this sample. This rearrangement joins TRBV5-4 to TRBJ2-2; D remains unclear. CDR3 length: 13 residues. Trimming took off 0 bases at V and 5 bases at J, with 5 bases between the two ends. CDR1 is SGHNT, CDR2 YYREEE, per germline (reference sequence). The CDR3 coding sequence is TGTGCCAGCAGCTTGGCTCGGACCGGGGAGCTGTTTTTT. Translated: CASSLARTGELFF.

This chain links TRBV7-2 with TRBJ2-3; D remains unclear. Trimming pared 1 base from V and 6 bases from J, leaving 5 bases between. The CDR3 runs 12 residues. From germline, CDR1 is SGHTA and CDR2 FQGNSA. CDR3: CASSLDGDTQYF. The CDR3 region has the DNA TGTGCCAGCAGCTTAGACGGCGATACGCAGTATTTT.

The rearrangement links TRBV7-9 to TRBJ1-4, with unresolved D. V was shortened by 5 bases and J by 0 bases, with 10 bases between the two germline ends. There are 15 residues in the CDR3. The germline gives CDR1 SEHNR, CDR2 FQNEAQ (reference sequence). Here the CDR3 reads CASSTGSSTNEKLFF. DNA for the CDR3: TGTGCCAGCAGCACGGGTTCTTCAACTAATGAAAAACTGTTTTTT.

V gene TRBV6-1 combines with J gene TRBJ2-4; D gene ambiguous. Germline CDR1 MNHNS, CDR2 SASEGT. This CDR3 comprises 16 residues. V lost 0 bases and J lost 7, with 16 bases in between. CDR3 loop: CASSEAWLSQRNIQYF. The CDR3 DNA reads TGTGCCAGCAGTGAAGCATGGCTGTCGCAAAGGAACATTCAGTACTTC.

The chain combines TRBV11-3 with TRBJ2-1; D not resolved. Trimming shortened V by 2 bases and J by 0 bases, and 5 bases separated the two germline ends. Germline V gene lookup returns CDR1 SGHNT and CDR2 YENEEA. This CDR3 has 14 amino acids. CDR3 sequence reads: CASSLRSSYNEQFF. The CDR3, as DNA: TGTGCCAGCAGCTTAAGGAGCTCCTACAATGAGCAGTTCTTC.

The J gene is TRBJ2-7, the V gene TRBV18; 7 bases are a match to TRBD1. Germline CDR1 is KGHSH and CDR2 is LQKENI. CDR3 length: 15 amino acids. The J segment lost 5 bases and the V segment lost 2 bases, leaving 9 bases of the junction unmatched. For the CDR3, the DNA is TGTGCCAGCTCACCATACCAGGGGGAAGGGGACGAGCAGTACTTC. Protein: CASSPYQGEGDEQYF.

V usage is TRBV7-2 and J usage is TRBJ2-7; 9 bases map to TRBD1. This CDR3 has 14 residues. CDR1 and CDR2 from the germline V gene are SGHTA and FQGNSA. Trimming removed 6 bases from V and 6 bases from J; junction bases left unmatched: 9. The CDR3 nucleotides are TGTGCCAGCAGTTTAACACAGGGGGCGCGCGAGCAGTACTTC. It specifies CASSLTQGAREQYF.

The chain joins TRBV5-1 to TRBJ2-2; no firm D call. This CDR3 spans 15 amino acids. Trimming removed 0 bases at V and 3 bases at J, with 9 bases between. CDR1 SGHRS and CDR2 YFSETQ come from the germline V gene. The CDR3 loop reads CASSLVTDYTGELFF. DNA for the CDR3: TGCGCCAGCAGCTTGGTAACGGATTACACCGGGGAGCTGTTTTTT. Drawing the rest from reference TRBV5-1 and TRBJ2-2, the complete variable domain is KAGVTQTPRYLIKTRGQQVTLSCSPISGHRSVSWYQQTPGQGLQFLFEYFSETQRNKGNFPGRFSGRQFSNSRSEMNVSTLELGDSALYLCASSLVTDYTGELFFGEGSRLTVL.

This clone appeared once. The chain employs TRBV6-6 and TRBJ1-5; 8 nucleotides match TRBD1. J was trimmed by 6 bases and V by 4 bases; bases with no gene match: 11. The CDR3 is 16 residues long. CDR1 is MNHNY, CDR2 SVGAGI, per germline (reference sequence). The CDR3 nucleotides are TGTGCCAGCAGTTTCAACGACAGGGGTTCGGGTCAGCCCCAGCATTTT. This encodes CASSFNDRGSGQPQHF.

V is TRBV18 and J is TRBJ1-1; TRBD1 agrees at 9 bases. The ends lost 2 bases at V and 8 bases at J; junction bases unmatched: 6. Germline CDR1 KGHSH, CDR2 LQKENI. The CDR3 runs to 14 residues. DNA for the CDR3: TGTGCCAGCTCACCAGGACAGGGGATAGGGGAAGCTTTCTTT. Its protein is CASSPGQGIGEAFF. Full variable domain (outside the CDR3, taken from reference TRBV18 and TRBJ1-1): NAGVMQNPRHLVRRRGQEARLRCSPMKGHSHVYWYRQLPEEGLKFMVYLQKENIIDESGMPKERFSAEFPKEGPSILRIQQVVRGDSAAYFCASSPGQGIGEAFFGQGTRLTVV.

The chain links TRBV7-3 to TRBJ2-5, with D uncertain. The CDR3 totals 12 residues. Trimming left V 2 bases short and J 4 bases short, with 5 bases between. Germline V gives CDR1 SGHTA, CDR2 FQGTGA. The CDR3 loop reads CASSLLGETQYF. Written as DNA, the CDR3 is TGTGCCAGCAGCTTACTCGGAGAGACCCAGTACTTC.